This entry features one T cell receptor beta chain sequence. No cognate antigen has been identified for it. Base qualities are not at hand, and no much larger clone is one base apart. This entry comes from a study of response to subunit inactivated influenza vaccine (dated by TCRdb to about 2018). Context from the whole study: Deep quantitative T cell receptor repertoire profiling was used in the study to track responses to a trivalent subunit inactivated influenza vaccine.

Broader findings and caveats from the paper: The authors suggested that each seasonal influenza vaccination may recruit only a limited number of new T cells.

The library relied on RT-PCR. Data came from an Illumina HiSeq 2500. In-frame beta chains were kept once TCRdb had trimmed the public reads at Q25 with fastp and called clones with MiXCR. Rows with one shared CDR3 protein collapse into an entry with the most common genes and DNA. The sample contains roughly 650,000 distinct CDR3 sequences, approximately 15% of them found a single time. The top ten hold 11% of the sample. The CDR3 measures 17 amino acids from cysteine to phenylalanine. CDR3 DNA is the only sequence kept; it has 51 bases, read in frame from the first base. Trimming at the junction amounts to 1 base on V and 4 bases on J, and the germline ends lie 14 bases apart. The germline V gene specifies MGHRA as CDR1 and YSYEKL as CDR2.

The clonotype comes from a middle-aged man who received an inactivated influenza vaccine. Donor details come from another sample of the same person, matched by shared clones. The material was PBMCs from blood, obtained about 12 days after vaccination. The chain uses TRBV4-1 and TRBJ2-6; a confident D gene designation cannot be given. The CDR3 reads CASSQVHYSPGANVLTF. The base sequence is TGCGCCAGCAGCCAAGTGCACTACTCCCCGGGGGCCAACGTCCTGACTTTC.